This TCR beta chain was captured by sequencing in a study of cytomegalovirus exposure and HLA in healthy donors. Study-level information: An earlier analysis found roughly 100 million unique TCR beta sequences from 150 million to 200 million T cells. Tens of millions of unique TCR sequences came from HLA-typed donors in an early release.

In regard to this clone: The antigen remains unidentified. One junction end does not reproduce the germline sequence, and a read error may be involved.

General study findings and limits: Most subjects had HLA-A and HLA-B alleles reportedly predicted accurately by TCR beta sequences. TCR sequences were mostly rare, though some public TCRs occurred in many donors.

The CDR3 spans 16 residues. In germline, CDR1 is SEHNR, CDR2 FQNEAQ (reference sequence). 60 Vbeta and 13 Jbeta primers were used in PCR. The repertoire was sequenced with immunoSEQ multiplex PCR; TCRdb's copy has only in-frame clones and lacks some. The table records 250,000 or so clones, about 90% of them present only once. This rearrangement joins TRBV7-9 to TRBJ1-3; unclear D gene. This TCR was sampled from a girl aged 2-15 years in good health and CMV-seronegative. Input material: PBMCs. The CDR3 here is CSSSLLTRNSGNTIYF. The CDR3 region has the DNA TGTTCCAGCAGCTTGCTTACAAGAAACTCTGGAAACACCATATATTTT.